This entry features one TCR beta chain sequence. The record originates from a study of T cell changes during pregnancy in multiple sclerosis. Clones were sequenced by immunoSEQ multiplex PCR, and TCRdb holds only the in-frame ones, with some missing. Among approximately 34,000 clones listed, under 90% were seen once. The length of the CDR3 is 15 residues. V shed 4 bases, J shed 10 bases, and the junction held 7 bases outside the gene matches. CDR1 and CDR2 from the germline V gene are SGHDT and YYEEEE. The source material was CD8+ T cells from peripheral blood mononuclear cells, sampled after pregnancy. The receptor was derived from a female donor with multiple sclerosis, enrolled in a pregnancy study. The rearrangement uses TRBV5-6 and TRBJ2-1, with TRBD2 matching 14 bases. As DNA, the CDR3 is TGTGCCAGCAGCGACGGGACTAGCGGGGGTATGGAGCAGTTCTTC. This translates into CASSDGTSGGMEQFF.